These 17 T cell receptor beta chains came from one sample sequenced in a study of blood T cell repertoires in COVID-19. Clones were read by immunoSEQ multiplex PCR, and TCRdb kept only the in-frame ones, dropping some. This table holds over 250,000 clones, around 87% found once. Sequencing used peripheral blood. The receptors here all came from a woman in her 40s who had recovered from COVID-19.

The V call is TRBV21-1, the J call TRBJ1-5; no check of the table's D call, TRBD1, against the DNA was made. TRBV21-1 is designated a pseudogene. The CDR3 has 12 amino acids. DNA for the CDR3: TGTGCCAGCCAGGGAAGCAATCAGCCCCAGCATTTT. It codes for CASQGSNQPQHF.

V gene TRBV5-5 combines with J gene TRBJ2-3; a possible D gene is TRBD2 (5 bases). Between the trimmed V and J ends, which lost 2 bases and 4 bases, there was a span of 11 bases. The length of the CDR3 is 14 residues. CDR1 and CDR2 from the germline V gene are SGHKS and YYEKEE (reference sequence). CDR3 protein: CASSLGPSSDTQYF. The CDR3 DNA follows: TGTGCCAGCAGCTTAGGACCTAGCTCAGATACGCAGTATTTT.

This chain uses TRBV3-1 (or the pseudogene TRBV3-2) with TRBJ2-1; TRBD2 might be the D (6 bases). Germline V gene data show CDR1 as LGHDT and CDR2 as YNNKEL (reference sequence). CDR3 length: 15 amino acids. Trimming took 1 base from V and 4 from J, leaving 11 bases between them. CDR3 DNA sequence: TGTGCCAGCAGCCAAGTCGGGGCGGGGTACAATGAGCAGTTCTTC. This gives the protein CASSQVGAGYNEQFF.

V usage is TRBV18 and J usage is TRBJ1-4, with no clear D. Deletions cut 6 bases from V and 2 bases from J, with 13 bases between. The CDR3 has 15 residues. Germline CDR1 KGHSH, CDR2 LQKENI. The DNA for the CDR3 is TGTGCCAGCTCCCTTCGATCTGAGACTAATGAAAAACTGTTTTTT. This sequence encodes CASSLRSETNEKLFF. The full variable domain, in which reference TRBV18 and TRBJ1-4 provide the parts outside the CDR3, is NAGVMQNPRHLVRRRGQEARLRCSPMKGHSHVYWYRQLPEEGLKFMVYLQKENIIDESGMPKERFSAEFPKEGPSILRIQQVVRGDSAAYFCASSLRSETNEKLFFGSGTQLSVL.

The chain recombines TRBV5-6 with TRBJ1-1, with 8 positions matching TRBD1. The CDR3 loop spans 13 amino acids. V gave up 4 bases and J gave up 11 bases; unmatched junction bases: 10. CDR1 and CDR2 (germline): SGHDT, YYEEEE. The CDR3 spells CASSPAGGGGAFF. CDR3 sequence (DNA): TGTGCCAGCAGCCCGGCAGGGGGCGGGGGTGCTTTCTTT.

The chain has TRBV2 and TRBJ1-2, with TRBD1 matching 7 bases. The CDR3 has 14 residues. The V and J ends lost 7 bases and 5 bases, in that order; junction bases with no gene match: 10. The germline V gene encodes CDR1 SNHLY and CDR2 FYNNEI. Here the CDR3 reads CASNKDRLAYGYTF. For the CDR3, the DNA is TGTGCCAGCAATAAGGACAGGCTGGCTTATGGCTACACCTTC.

This rearrangement joins TRBV3-1 (or the pseudogene TRBV3-2) to TRBJ2-7; D gene uncertain. The CDR3 consists of 15 residues. Trimming removed 3 bases from V and 0 bases from J, with 12 bases in between. Germline lookup yields CDR1 LGHDT and CDR2 YNNKEL (reference sequence). DNA for the CDR3: TGTGCCAGCAGCCAGGAGTGGCGGAGCTCCTACGAGCAGTACTTC. Protein sequence: CASSQEWRSSYEQYF.

The CDR3 protein is CASRPQGANEQYF. The CDR3 DNA reads as TGTGCCAGCAGACCACAGGGGGCCAACGAGCAGTACTTC. This chain connects TRBV7-8 to TRBJ2-7, with TRBD1 matching 9 bases. The CDR3 runs to 13 residues. V shed 6 bases, J shed 5 bases, and the junction held 5 bases outside the gene matches. In germline, CDR1 is SGHVS, CDR2 FQNEAQ. The entire variable domain, with the rest obtained from reference TRBV7-8 and TRBJ2-7, is as follows: GAGVSQSPRYKVAKRGQDVALRCDPISGHVSLFWYQQALGQGPEFLTYFQNEAQLDKSGLPSDRFFAERPEGSVSTLKIQRTQQEDSAVYLCASRPQGANEQYFGPGTRLTVT.

CDR3 loop: CASSATRGSETQYF. The DNA for the CDR3 is TGTGCCAGCAGCGCTACGAGGGGGTCCGAGACCCAGTACTTC. The rearrangement joins TRBV7-3 to TRBJ2-5; a possible D gene is TRBD1 (6 bases). Germline lookup yields CDR1 SGHTA and CDR2 FQGTGA. The CDR3 contains 14 residues. Trimming shortened V by 5 bases and J by 5 bases, and 15 bases separated the two germline ends. Full variable domain (remainder filled in from reference TRBV7-3 and TRBJ2-5): GAGVSQTPSNKVTEKGKYVELRCDPISGHTALYWYRQSLGQGPEFLIYFQGTGAADDSGLPNDRFFAVRPEGSVSTLKIQRTERGDSAVYLCASSATRGSETQYFGPGTRLLVL.

The chain couples TRBV4-3 to TRBJ1-1; possibly TRBD1 for D (6 bases). This CDR3 region has 13 residues. Germline assignment: CDR1 LGHNA and CDR2 YSLEER. Trimming took 4 bases from V and 10 from J, leaving 16 bases between them. The CDR3 is CASSLEGAGAAFF. The CDR3 DNA is TGCGCCAGCAGCCTCGAAGGGGCAGGGGCAGCTTTCTTT.

CDR3 sequence reads: CSVGLPPGGTGANVLTF. Here the CDR3 DNA reads TGCAGCGTTGGCCTTCCCCCGGGGGGTACTGGGGCCAACGTCCTGACTTTC. This chain links TRBV29-1 with TRBJ2-6; TRBD2 aligns across 7 bases. CDR1 and CDR2 from the germline V gene are SQVTM and ANQGSEA. The CDR3 is 17 amino acids. Unmatched junction bases numbered 11, after V lost 4 bases and J lost 2 bases.

The rearrangement links TRBV3-1 (or the pseudogene TRBV3-2) to TRBJ1-2, with D possibly being TRBD1 (6 bases). Trimming shortened V by 5 bases and J by 0 bases, and 10 bases separated the two germline ends. Germline V gene data show CDR1 as LGHDT and CDR2 as YNNKEL (reference sequence). This CDR3 has 14 amino acids. This chain's CDR3 is CASSWGGTNYGYTF. The CDR3 DNA follows: TGTGCCAGCAGCTGGGGGGGCACTAACTATGGCTACACCTTC.

The chain combines TRBV2 with TRBJ2-7, with D possibly TRBD2 on 6 matching bases. CDR1 is SNHLY and CDR2 is FYNNEI in the germline V gene. V dropped 7 bases and J dropped 1 base, with 11 bases sitting between them. This CDR3 region has 13 residues. The CDR3 here is CASTRGGSYEQYF. CDR3 bases: TGTGCCAGCACAAGGGGAGGTTCCTACGAGCAGTACTTC.

The J gene is TRBJ1-1, the V gene TRBV27, with D hard to call. V was cut by 7 bases and J by 1 base, with 13 bases left in between. This CDR3 is 14 amino acids long. Looked up from germline, CDR1 is MNHEY and CDR2 is SMNVEV (reference sequence). CDR3 DNA: TGTGCCAGCAAGATAACGAGGGCGAACACTGAAGCTTTCTTT. Residues: CASKITRANTEAFF.

The CDR3 coding sequence is TGTGCCAGCAGCTTCTTAGCAAACACTGAAGCTTTCTTT. Translation gives CASSFLANTEAFF. This chain uses TRBV7-3 with TRBJ1-1; D is unclear. V lost 3 bases and J lost 2, with 7 bases in between. Per germline, CDR1 SGHTA and CDR2 FQGTGA. The CDR3 has 13 residues.

V gene TRBV9 combines with J gene TRBJ2-2; D remains ambiguous. Trimming shortened V by 7 bases and J by 8 bases, and 15 bases separated the two germline ends. Germline CDR1 SGDLS, CDR2 YYNGEE. The CDR3 spans 13 residues. CDR3 sequence (DNA): TGTGCCAGCCAGCGTGGGTCTACGGGGGAGCTGTTTTTT. Protein: CASQRGSTGELFF.

The V gene is TRBV9, the J gene TRBJ1-5; TRBD1 might be the D (5 bases). This CDR3 comprises 14 residues. V was clipped by 0 bases and J by 7 bases, with 11 bases between them. Germline CDR1 reads SGDLS; CDR2 reads YYNGEE. The CDR3 spells CASSVGGAHQPQHF. CDR3 DNA: TGTGCCAGCAGCGTAGGGGGCGCCCACCAGCCCCAGCATTTT.